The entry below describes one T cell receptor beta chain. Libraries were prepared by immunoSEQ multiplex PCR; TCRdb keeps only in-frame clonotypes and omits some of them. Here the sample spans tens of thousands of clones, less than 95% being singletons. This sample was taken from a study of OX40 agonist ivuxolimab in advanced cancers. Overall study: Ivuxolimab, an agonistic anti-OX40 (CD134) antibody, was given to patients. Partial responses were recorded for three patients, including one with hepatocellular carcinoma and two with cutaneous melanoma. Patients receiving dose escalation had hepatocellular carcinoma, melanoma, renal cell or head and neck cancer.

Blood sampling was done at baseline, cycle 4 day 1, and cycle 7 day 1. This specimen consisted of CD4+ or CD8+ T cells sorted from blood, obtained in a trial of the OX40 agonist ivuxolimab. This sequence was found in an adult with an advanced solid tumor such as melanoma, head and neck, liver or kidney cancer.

CDR3 protein: CAISLMQGSYGYTF. Written as DNA, the CDR3 is TGTGCCATCAGCCTCATGCAAGGGAGCTATGGCTACACCTTC. The genes are TRBV10-3 and TRBJ1-2, with D unresolved. Trimming stripped 6 bases from V and 4 bases from J, with 15 bases between. Germline loops: CDR1 ENHRY, CDR2 SYGVKD. This CDR3 region has 14 residues.